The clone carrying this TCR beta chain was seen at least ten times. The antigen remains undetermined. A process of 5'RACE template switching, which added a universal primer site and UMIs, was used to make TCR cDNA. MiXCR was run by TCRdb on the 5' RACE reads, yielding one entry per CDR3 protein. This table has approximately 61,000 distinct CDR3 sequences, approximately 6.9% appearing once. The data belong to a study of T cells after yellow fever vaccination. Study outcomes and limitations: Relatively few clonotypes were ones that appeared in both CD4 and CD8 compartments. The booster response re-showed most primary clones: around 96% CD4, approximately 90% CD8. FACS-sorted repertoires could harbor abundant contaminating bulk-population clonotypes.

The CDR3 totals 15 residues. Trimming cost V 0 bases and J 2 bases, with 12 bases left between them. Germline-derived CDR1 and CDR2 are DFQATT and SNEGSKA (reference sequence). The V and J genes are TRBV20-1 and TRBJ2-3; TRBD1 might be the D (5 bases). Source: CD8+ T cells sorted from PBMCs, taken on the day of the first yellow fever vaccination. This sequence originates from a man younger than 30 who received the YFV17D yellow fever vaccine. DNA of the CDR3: TGCAGTGCTAGAGACCTCCAGGGCCTCACAGATACGCAGTATTTT. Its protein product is CSARDLQGLTDTQYF.